This T cell receptor (beta chain) was recovered during a study of blood T cell repertoires in COVID-19. About the research overall: Sites in the United States, Italy and Spain provided acute and convalescent COVID-19 samples. PBMCs, B-cell-depleted T cells, or T cells provided the cDNA or gDNA that made up the material.

Per the original methods: The assay estimated nucleated cells by amplifying reference gene primers. Assay: immunoSEQ multiplex PCR; the TCRdb copy retains only in-frame clones and omits some. The V and J calls and the clone size are those of that table, but D and trimming were determined from the DNA. The sample records roughly 89,000 clones, 80% to 90% being singletons. The CDR3 loop spans 15 amino acids. V lost 6 bases and J lost 2, with 16 bases in between. Germline-derived CDR1 and CDR2 are MNHEY and SMNVEV (reference sequence). Material for sequencing was peripheral blood. The source is a woman of 80 years or more with acute or convalescent COVID-19. The chain is built from TRBV27 and TRBJ1-2, with D possibly TRBD1 on 5 matching bases. The CDR3 coding sequence is TGTGCCAGCAGCCGTGATCCCCAGGGCAACTATGGCTACACCTTC. Amino acids: CASSRDPQGNYGYTF.